This T cell receptor (beta chain) was obtained from a study of shared clonotypes between healthy human individuals. Cells designated naive CD8 were CD45RO-negative and were positively selected for CCR7, with terminally differentiated effector memory CD45RA+ cells excluded. A remark on this clone: The target antigen is unknown.

TCRdb's table, derived via immunoSEQ multiplex PCR, lists solely in-frame clones and lacks some. In the table there are some 2,100,000 clones, about 92% of which are singletons. Study observations and caveats: Naive subsets generally had larger estimated richness than memory subsets. Rarefaction revealed incomplete sorted-subset sequencing despite large depth. The study found about 5% of naive CD4 clonotypes shared across a few donors.

Trimming at V came to 4 bases and at J to 1 base, leaving 19 bases not matched to a gene. Germline CDR1 reads SGDLS; CDR2 reads YYNGEE. The CDR3 spans 20 residues. This clonotype originated in a man between 18 and 35 years old in good health. Some clones in this sample may be carry-over from other donors' samples. Source material: naive CD8+ T cells from PBMCs. The J gene is TRBJ2-2, the V gene TRBV9; 7 bases map to TRBD1. CDR3 region: CASSPIFDREYRMNTGELFF. CDR3 DNA: TGTGCCAGCAGCCCCATATTCGACAGGGAATATCGGATGAACACCGGGGAGCTGTTTTTT.